This is a list of T cell receptor beta chains from one sample in a study of T cells after yellow fever vaccination. TCRdb reprocessed the 5' RACE reads via MiXCR and lists one record per CDR3 protein. Of about 140,000 distinct CDR3 sequences in the sample, more than 6% were seen once. Sequenced here: CD4+ T cells sorted from PBMCs, sampled 5 days after the yellow fever booster vaccination. The receptors were gathered from a man aged 25 to 40 who received the YFV17D yellow fever vaccine. Both conserved end residues are part of each CDR3. The order of the fields is J gene, V gene, D gene, clone size, CDR3 protein, CDR3 DNA. A D gene is named only where the DNA matches it firmly. Expanded clones are given a class, and other clones once, few, many or no size at all.

TRBJ2-5 TRBV28 . many CASRLQRGETQYF TGTGCCAGCAGGCTACAGAGGGGAGAGACCCAGTACTTC
TRBJ2-1 TRBV5-1 . few CASSLGGGTDEQFF TGCGCCAGCAGCTTGGGGGGCGGGACGGATGAGCAGTTCTTC
TRBJ2-5 TRBV5-6 . many CASGGGEETQYF TGTGCCAGCGGAGGGGGTGAGGAGACCCAGTACTTC
TRBJ2-5 TRBV20-1 . many CSALQRGVSETQYF TGCAGCGCGCTTCAAAGAGGGGTCTCTGAGACCCAGTACTTC
TRBJ2-5 TRBV5-1 TRBD1 many CASSPGTGLQETQYF TGCGCCAGCAGCCCGGGGACAGGGTTGCAAGAGACCCAGTACTTC
TRBJ2-7 TRBV19 . few CASSSRLVNYEQYF TGTGCCAGTAGTTCCCGGCTAGTTAATTACGAGCAGTACTTC
TRBJ2-1 TRBV20-1 TRBD2 . CCASGRLLAGGGNEQFF TGCTGTGCTAGTGGGAGGCTTCTAGCGGGAGGTGGTAATGAGCAGTTCTTC
TRBJ2-1 TRBV7-2 TRBD2 many CASSLSWGGRGEQFF TGTGCCAGCAGCCTCAGTTGGGGCGGGAGAGGAGAGCAGTTCTTC
TRBJ2-3 TRBV20-1 TRBD2 . CSARPTSGASTDTQYF TGCAGTGCTAGACCAACTAGCGGGGCTAGCACAGATACGCAGTATTTT
TRBJ2-2 TRBV30 . . CACSRNTGELFF TGTGCCTGCAGCAGGAACACCGGGGAGCTGTTTTTT
TRBJ2-3 TRBV5-4 . . CASSSGQLADTQYF TGTGCCAGCAGTTCAGGACAGTTGGCAGATACGCAGTATTTT
TRBJ2-4 TRBV20-1 . . CSAIEGGLARTKNIQYF TGCAGTGCCATAGAGGGGGGCCTAGCGAGAACCAAAAACATTCAGTACTTC
TRBJ2-4 TRBV20-1 TRBD2 . CSARGPSAGGQNIQYF TGCAGTGCTAGAGGTCCTTCAGCGGGAGGGCAAAACATTCAGTACTTC
TRBJ1-6 TRBV7-9 . few CASSLPGIPSPLHF TGTGCCAGCAGCTTGCCGGGTATACCTTCACCCCTCCACTTT
TRBJ2-5 TRBV7-6 . many CASSFDRRTQETQYF TGTGCCAGCAGCTTTGACAGACGAACACAGGAGACCCAGTACTTC
TRBJ2-2 TRBV3-1 . many CASSQVIQAGELFF TGTGCCAGCAGCCAAGTTATACAGGCCGGGGAGCTGTTTTTT
TRBJ2-7 TRBV3-1 TRBD2 many CASSPLANSYEQYF TGTGCCAGCAGCCCACTAGCGAACTCCTACGAGCAGTACTTC
TRBJ1-5 TRBV20-1 . many CSASRDPYQPQHF TGCAGTGCTAGCCGGGACCCCTATCAGCCCCAGCATTTT
TRBJ2-1 TRBV5-1 . many CASSPGGAAEQFF TGCGCCAGCAGCCCGGGTGGGGCGGCTGAGCAGTTCTTC
TRBJ2-1 TRBV28 TRBD2 many CASSLGTTNNEQFF TGTGCCAGCAGTCTCGGGACTACCAACAATGAGCAGTTCTTC
TRBJ2-3 TRBV11-2 TRBD2 . CASSFRGGRAGTDTQYF TGTGCCAGCAGCTTCCGTGGCGGGAGGGCCGGAACAGATACGCAGTATTTT
TRBJ2-5 TRBV6-5 . many CASSPPGRVGETQYF TGTGCCAGCAGTCCCCCGGGCAGGGTTGGGGAGACCCAGTACTTC
TRBJ2-5 TRBV12-3/TRBV12-4 . many CASTLSGDKTQYF TGTGCCAGCACCCTCTCGGGGGATAAGACCCAGTACTTC
TRBJ2-7 TRBV11-1 . few CASSLALSWESSYEQYF TGTGCCAGCAGCTTAGCCCTGAGTTGGGAGTCGAGCTACGAGCAGTACTTC
TRBJ2-1 TRBV3-1 TRBD1 many CASNTGTGSYNEQFF TGTGCCAGCAATACCGGGACAGGTTCCTACAATGAGCAGTTCTTC
TRBJ2-2 TRBV30 . few CAWSVRTVTGELFF TGTGCCTGGAGTGTCCGGACAGTTACCGGGGAGCTGTTTTTT
TRBJ2-1 TRBV5-4 . few CASSRGGMYNEQFF TGTGCCAGCAGCCGAGGAGGGATGTACAATGAGCAGTTCTTC
TRBJ2-1 TRBV24-1 . many CATLGRGGTLNEQFF TGTGCCACCCTGGGGCGTGGGGGGACTCTCAATGAGCAGTTCTTC
TRBJ2-7 TRBV11-2 . few CASSLDGRVNEQYF TGTGCCAGCAGCTTAGACGGCAGGGTTAACGAGCAGTACTTC
TRBJ2-5 TRBV12-3/TRBV12-4 TRBD2 many CASRPTDLAGETQYF TGTGCCAGCAGACCAACCGACCTAGCGGGAGAGACCCAGTACTTC
TRBJ2-7 TRBV15 TRBD1 many CATSRDRTGGGPEQYF TGTGCCACCAGCAGAGATCGAACAGGGGGCGGTCCCGAGCAGTACTTC
TRBJ2-1 TRBV20-1 TRBD2 many CSARVASGRSEQFF TGCAGTGCTAGAGTGGCTAGCGGGAGGAGTGAGCAGTTCTTC
TRBJ1-4 TRBV6-5 . few CASSYRQREKLFF TGTGCCAGCAGTTACCGACAGAGAGAAAAACTGTTTTTT
TRBJ1-5 TRBV7-9 . . CASSLGSLNQPQHF TGTGCCAGCAGCTTAGGTTCTCTGAATCAGCCCCAGCATTTT
TRBJ1-5 TRBV5-1 TRBD1 many CASSLTGTGNQPQHF TGCGCCAGCAGCTTGACTGGGACAGGCAATCAGCCCCAGCATTTT
TRBJ2-7 TRBV12-3/TRBV12-4 . many CASSTEVGIEQYF TGTGCCAGCAGTACTGAGGTGGGAATCGAGCAGTACTTC
TRBJ2-6 TRBV4-2 . many CASSQTIWGSGANVLTF TGTGCCAGCAGCCAGACGATATGGGGGAGTGGGGCCAACGTCCTGACTTTC
TRBJ2-6 TRBV27 . many CASSFAPGANVLTF TGTGCCAGCAGTTTTGCTCCCGGGGCCAACGTCCTGACTTTC
TRBJ2-2 TRBV10-3 . many CAIGATGNTGELFF TGTGCCATTGGGGCCACCGGGAACACCGGGGAGCTGTTTTTT
TRBJ1-2 TRBV10-2 . many CASSESGRRQGRGGYTF TGCGCCAGCAGTGAGTCGGGTCGGAGGCAGGGGCGAGGTGGCTACACCTTC
TRBJ1-2 TRBV12-3/TRBV12-4 . many CASSLGESNYGYTF TGTGCCAGCAGTTTAGGGGAGTCGAACTATGGCTACACCTTC
TRBJ2-1 TRBV5-1 TRBD2 many CASSFSGTSFYNEQFF TGCGCCAGCAGCTTCTCCGGGACTAGCTTCTACAATGAGCAGTTCTTC
TRBJ2-4 TRBV12-3/TRBV12-4 . many CASRLTLRDIQYF TGTGCCAGCAGGCTCACCCTTCGGGACATTCAGTACTTC
TRBJ2-3 TRBV10-3 TRBD1 many CAIRTDRDLADTQYF TGTGCCATCAGAACGGACAGGGATTTGGCAGATACGCAGTATTTT
TRBJ2-5 TRBV6-5 TRBD2 many CASSSPWVSGRGQETQYF TGTGCCAGCAGTTCCCCGTGGGTTAGCGGGAGGGGGCAAGAGACCCAGTACTTC
TRBJ2-3 TRBV29-1 TRBD2 many CSVRTSAATDTQYF TGCAGCGTTCGGACTAGCGCCGCCACAGATACGCAGTATTTT
TRBJ2-1 TRBV20-1 TRBD2 many CSARDPGTSGRANEQFF TGCAGTGCTAGAGATCCCGGGACTAGCGGGAGGGCCAATGAGCAGTTCTTC
TRBJ1-5 TRBV7-8 . . CASSLSAGWNQPQHF TGTGCCAGCAGCTTAAGTGCGGGGTGGAATCAGCCCCAGCATTTT
TRBJ2-3 TRBV20-1 TRBD2 . CSATEAGGRTDTQYF TGCAGTGCAACCGAGGCGGGAGGCCGCACAGATACGCAGTATTTT
TRBJ2-1 TRBV24-1 . many CATSDSVREQFF TGTGCCACCAGTGATTCTGTGCGTGAGCAGTTCTTC
TRBJ2-2 TRBV28 TRBD1 many CASSASGQGTGELFF TGTGCCAGCAGTGCCTCGGGACAGGGAACCGGGGAGCTGTTTTTT
TRBJ1-1 TRBV5-1 TRBD1 many CASSSDRGHTEAFF TGCGCCAGCAGCTCGGACAGGGGGCACACTGAAGCTTTCTTT
TRBJ1-2 TRBV5-1 . . CASSLVADSDYGYTF TGCGCCAGCAGCTTGGTGGCAGACAGCGACTATGGCTACACCTTC
TRBJ2-7 TRBV7-2 . . CASSLVVAEQYF TGTGCCAGCAGCTTAGTTGTAGCTGAGCAGTACTTC
TRBJ2-1 TRBV11-2 TRBD2 many CASSPGLAGGQNEQFF TGTGCCAGCAGCCCGGGACTAGCGGGAGGCCAAAATGAGCAGTTCTTC